This TCR beta chain was sequenced in a study of CD8+CD57+ T cells in acquired aplastic anemia. Whole-study context: Sorted CD4+ and CD8+ cells yielded approximately 3.4 ug of DNA on average.

Template material for TCR beta VDJ and CDR3 profiling consisted of genomic DNA. Using its own MiXCR run on the reads, TCRdb lists one record per CDR3 protein. This sample has 160,000 or so distinct CDR3 sequences, with 47% found just once. The sample holds many counts of this clonotype. Its antigen is as yet unknown. Germline assignment: CDR1 ENHRY and CDR2 SYGVKD. The V and J ends lost 10 bases and 0 bases respectively, with 17 bases between them. The CDR3 length is 15 residues. Findings and caveats of the study: Patients versus controls showed no significant CD8+ Simpson's diversity difference.

Sequencing was done on patients that had shown CD8+CD57+ cell expansion by flow cytometry. Sequenced sample: sorted CD4+, CD8+, or CD8+CD57+ T cells (not recorded which) from PBMCs. This TCR was sampled from a human donor with aplastic anemia. The chain recombines TRBV10-3 with TRBJ2-3, with D possibly matching TRBD1 (6 bases). CDR3 loop: CATAAGDGSTDTQYF. The CDR3 nucleotides read TGTGCCACCGCGGCAGGGGACGGAAGCACAGATACGCAGTATTTT.